This T cell receptor (beta chain) is from a study of blood T cell repertoires in COVID-19. Study details: Donors in the United States, Italy and Spain gave samples during acute or convalescent COVID-19. PBMCs, B-cell-depleted T cells, or T cells were the source of the cDNA or gDNA that made up the material.

Trimming removed 7 bases from V and 3 bases from J; junction bases left unmatched: 8. The CDR3 covers 14 residues. The germline gives CDR1 SGHNT, CDR2 YYREEE (reference sequence). Per the original data handling: Amplifying reference gene primers gave estimates of nucleated cell counts. Method: immunoSEQ multiplex PCR; TCRdb's copy keeps in-frame clones and lacks some. The V and J calls and clone size were taken over from that table, and D and trimming were inferred from the DNA. This sample has hundreds of thousands of clones, with about nine tenths found just once. This chain uses TRBV5-4 with TRBJ2-3, with 7 positions matching TRBD2. The sequenced sample consisted of peripheral blood. The clonotype comes from a woman aged 45-60 years with acute or convalescent COVID-19. Here the CDR3 reads CASGTQGGTDTQYF. In nucleotides, the CDR3 is TGTGCCAGCGGTACCCAGGGAGGGACAGATACGCAGTATTTT.